These 32 T cell receptor beta chains were sequenced from one sample in a study of T cell repertoires in cytomegalovirus infection. TCRdb called the reads again in MiXCR, with one record for every CDR3 protein. The table shows 300,000 or so distinct CDR3 sequences, with around 25% occurring only once. These receptors lack a known antigen. The material was cultured PBMCs, obtained from culture after CMV antigen stimulation. Receptors were obtained from a human donor in good health (CMV status not recorded). Some clones in this sample may be carry-over from other donors' samples.

This clonotype was seen only a few times. V is TRBV6-2 or TRBV6-3 and J is TRBJ1-5; D ambiguous. The length of the CDR3 is 13 residues. The germline CDR1 and CDR2 sequences are MNHEY and SVGEGT. Deletions cut 5 bases from V and 0 bases from J, with 5 bases between. The DNA for the CDR3 is TGTGCCAGCAGTCCCCATAGCAATCAGCCCCAGCATTTT. Protein sequence: CASSPHSNQPQHF.

This clonotype was seen a handful of times. This rearrangement joins TRBV20-1 to TRBJ2-1; D remains ambiguous. The CDR3 is made up of 14 amino acids. Between the trimmed V and J ends, which lost 0 bases and 2 bases, there was a span of 8 bases. The germline V gene encodes CDR1 DFQATT and CDR2 SNEGSKA (reference sequence). The CDR3 is CSARDRVTYNEQFF. Written as DNA, the CDR3 is TGCAGTGCTAGAGATCGGGTTACCTACAATGAGCAGTTCTTC.

CDR3 sequence reads: CASRTYGQVGEKLFF. The CDR3, as DNA: TGTGCCAGCCGAACCTACGGACAGGTTGGTGAAAAACTGTTTTTT. J is TRBJ1-4 and V is TRBV28, with 7 nucleotides matching TRBD1. V lost 8 bases to trimming and J lost 7 bases; unmatched junction nucleotides: 13. The V gene's germline CDR1 is MDHEN and CDR2 SYDVKM. The CDR3 contains 15 residues. The whole variable domain, remainder taken from reference TRBV28 and TRBJ1-4, is DVKVTQSSRYLVKRTGEKVFLECVQDMDHENMFWYRQDPGLGLRLIYFSYDVKMKEKGDIPEGYSVSREKKERFSLILESASTNQTSMYLCASRTYGQVGEKLFFGSGTQLSVL.

J is TRBJ2-1 and V is TRBV2; D uncertain. In germline, CDR1 is SNHLY, CDR2 FYNNEI. This CDR3 spans 16 amino acids. V lost 1 base and J 5 bases, leaving 15 bases between the germline ends. The CDR3 is CASSEGFRWTHNEQFF. The CDR3 bases are TGTGCCAGCAGTGAAGGGTTTAGATGGACCCACAATGAGCAGTTCTTC.

This clonotype has only a few counts. The chain is built from TRBV7-9 and TRBJ2-1, with TRBD2 identical over 7 bases. J gave up 5 bases and V 9 bases, and 10 bases lay outside the gene matches. CDR3 length equals 14 residues. Germline assignment: CDR1 SEHNR and CDR2 FQNEAQ (reference sequence). The CDR3: CAREQLADNNEQFF. The CDR3 DNA reads as TGTGCCAGAGAGCAGCTAGCGGATAACAATGAGCAGTTCTTC.

The rearrangement links TRBV4-3 to TRBJ1-1; D gene uncertain. The V and J ends lost 0 bases and 4 bases respectively, with 9 bases between them. The CDR3 consists of 14 residues. Germline V gives CDR1 LGHNA, CDR2 YSLEER. The CDR3 is CASSQDGGVTEAFF. The CDR3 coding sequence is TGCGCCAGCAGCCAAGATGGTGGGGTCACTGAAGCTTTCTTT.

This clonotype was observed a few times. J is TRBJ2-5 and V is TRBV7-8; D may be TRBD1 (5 bases). The CDR3 has 13 amino acids. Germline CDR1 and CDR2: SGHVS and FQNEAQ. V dropped 5 bases and J dropped 1 base, with 8 bases sitting between them. As DNA, the CDR3 is TGTGCCAGCAGCCCACAGGCCCAAGAGACCCAGTACTTC. Protein sequence: CASSPQAQETQYF.

This clonotype was observed at least ten times. The rearrangement uses TRBV7-2 and TRBJ1-5; D is ambiguous. V shed 1 base and J shed 10 bases, with 11 bases lying between them. Per germline, CDR1 SGHTA and CDR2 FQGNSA. CDR3 length: 13 residues. CDR3 protein: CASSLGFVGPQHF. CDR3 bases: TGTGCCAGCAGCTTAGGCTTTGTGGGACCCCAGCATTTT.

About this clonotype itself: A read error may explain this, as a much larger clone is one base away. The chain joins TRBV7-8 to TRBJ2-5; 14 bases map to TRBD2. CDR1 is SGHVS, CDR2 FQNEAQ, per germline. The CDR3 is 16 amino acids. CDR3 sequence reads: CTSSLGLAGVQETQYF. CDR3 coding DNA: TGTACCAGCAGCTTGGGACTAGCGGGAGTCCAAGAGACCCAGTACTTC.

The rearrangement uses TRBV15 and TRBJ2-7, with 7 bases fitting TRBD1. After removal of 0 bases from V and 6 bases from J, the junction contained 5 bases not matched to a gene. Looked up from germline, CDR1 is LNHNV and CDR2 is YYDKDF (reference sequence). CDR3 size: 14 residues. This CDR3 is CATSRDLPGGEQYV. The CDR3 DNA sequence: TGTGCCACCAGCAGAGATCTCCCAGGGGGCGAGCAGTACGTC.

This clonotype appeared once. The V gene is TRBV20-1, the J gene TRBJ1-6; perhaps TRBD1 as D (5 bases). Trimming took 3 bases from V and 2 from J, leaving 5 bases between them. The V gene's germline CDR1 is DFQATT and CDR2 SNEGSKA (reference sequence). The CDR3 loop spans 13 amino acids. The CDR3 DNA reads TGCAGTGCTAGGGACACCTATAATTCACCCCTCCACTTT. Translated, it gives CSARDTYNSPLHF.

This sequence joins TRBV3-1 and TRBJ2-1, with unresolved D. Germline CDR1 reads LGHDT; CDR2 reads YNNKEL (reference sequence). The CDR3 spans 14 residues. V shed 6 bases and J shed 5 bases, with 14 bases lying between them. CDR3 amino acids: CASRGSGDNNEQFF. CDR3 sequence (DNA): TGTGCCAGCAGAGGCTCCGGAGATAACAATGAGCAGTTCTTC.

In nucleotides, the CDR3 is TGCGCCAGCAGCCACGGGGAGATGGAGGCCTATGGCTACACCTTC. Translating it yields CASSHGEMEAYGYTF. The J gene is TRBJ1-2, the V gene TRBV4-1; D unresolved. Trimming stripped 3 bases from V and 4 bases from J, with 15 bases between. The CDR3 sequence is 15 residues long. CDR1 and CDR2 (germline): MGHRA, YSYEKL.

V usage is TRBV5-8 and J usage is TRBJ1-2; D perhaps matches TRBD1 (5 bases). Trimming stripped 4 bases from V and 4 bases from J, with 20 bases between. CDR3 length: 16 amino acids. CDR1 SGHTS and CDR2 YDEGEE come from the germline V gene. The CDR3 is CASSAGVDTVVYGYTF. CDR3 sequence (DNA): TGTGCCAGCAGCGCGGGGGTAGACACGGTAGTCTATGGCTACACCTTC.

The V and J genes are TRBV28 and TRBJ2-3, with TRBD2 matching 8 bases. The CDR3 length is 16 residues. In germline, CDR1 is MDHEN, CDR2 SYDVKM. Losses at the gene ends were 1 base for V and 4 bases for J; bases not matched to a gene: 7. Here the CDR3 DNA reads TGTGCCAGCAGTTTATCGGGACTAGGTGCGGCAGATACGCAGTATTTT. This codes for CASSLSGLGAADTQYF. Looking up the rest from reference TRBV28 and TRBJ2-3 gives the full variable domain: DVKVTQSSRYLVKRTGEKVFLECVQDMDHENMFWYRQDPGLGLRLIYFSYDVKMKEKGDIPEGYSVSREKKERFSLILESASTNQTSMYLCASSLSGLGAADTQYFGPGTRLTVL.

This clonotype was picked up many times. V is TRBV7-2 and J is TRBJ2-3; D gene ambiguous. CDR1 and CDR2 (germline): SGHTA, FQGNSA. The CDR3 is 14 residues long. V was cut by 5 bases and J by 0 bases, with 9 bases left in between. CDR3 amino acids: CASSIDLSTDTQYF. The CDR3 coding sequence is TGTGCCAGCAGCATTGACTTAAGCACAGATACGCAGTATTTT.

V usage is TRBV5-1 and J usage is TRBJ1-2; D gene unclear. With 0 bases removed from V and 2 bases from J, the gap between germline ends came to 8 bases. The V gene's germline CDR1 is SGHRS and CDR2 YFSETQ. CDR3 size: 14 residues. CDR3 sequence (DNA): TGCGCCAGCAGCTTGGATCTCAGAAACTATGGCTACACCTTC. Amino acids: CASSLDLRNYGYTF.

This clonotype was observed a few times. This sequence joins TRBV6-1 and TRBJ2-6; TRBD1 matches at 11 bases. CDR3 length: 20 residues. Per germline, CDR1 MNHNS and CDR2 SASEGT. V shed 7 bases and J 2 bases; nucleotides not matched to a gene: 16. The CDR3 region is CASTLWMGQGGRPGANVLTF. CDR3 sequence (DNA): TGTGCCAGCACTCTCTGGATGGGACAGGGGGGTAGGCCTGGGGCCAACGTCCTGACTTTC.

There are a few counts of this clonotype. The chain has TRBV11-2 and TRBJ2-6; weak D call: TRBD1 (5 bases). The CDR3 sequence is 19 residues long. CDR1 SGHAT and CDR2 FQNNGV come from the germline V gene. V was pared by 5 bases and J by 0 bases, with 20 bases between. The chain's CDR3 is CASSTYSGAGVSGANVLTF. Here the CDR3 DNA reads TGTGCCAGCAGCACCTATTCTGGGGCCGGAGTCTCTGGGGCCAACGTCCTGACTTTC.

The rearrangement joins TRBV24-1 to TRBJ2-2, with D unresolved. The V end lost 0 bases, the J end lost 1 base, and 17 bases lay between the germline ends. The CDR3 totals 19 residues. Germline CDR1 reads KGHDR; CDR2 reads SFDVKD. The CDR3 nucleotides are TGTGCCACCAGTGATTTGTCCCCTGACTTAGATAAGAACACCGGGGAGCTGTTTTTT. Its protein is CATSDLSPDLDKNTGELFF.

V and J are TRBV11-2 and TRBJ2-1, with a tentative D call TRBD2 (6 bases). The V and J ends lost 2 bases and 3 bases respectively, with 26 bases between them. The CDR3 covers 20 residues. Germline loops: CDR1 SGHAT, CDR2 FQNNGV. In DNA form, the CDR3 reads TGTGCCAGCAGCTTAAGCTTGGGGGGAAAAGGGGTTAGTCGCTACAATGAGCAGTTCTTC. Its translation: CASSLSLGGKGVSRYNEQFF.

By frequency in the sample, this clonotype is medium-sized. The chain carries TRBV6-1 and TRBJ1-3; D gene uncertain. The CDR3 loop spans 13 amino acids. CDR1 and CDR2 from the germline V gene are MNHNS and SASEGT. V was pared by 7 bases and J by 0 bases, with 7 bases between. CDR3 nucleotides: TGTGCCAGCATGAGGAACTCTGGAAACACCATATATTTT. It encodes CASMRNSGNTIYF.

This chain uses TRBV2 with TRBJ2-7; no reliable D call. V was trimmed by 0 bases and J by 6 bases, leaving 12 bases between them. CDR3 size: 14 residues. In germline, CDR1 is SNHLY, CDR2 FYNNEI. The CDR3 DNA sequence: TGTGCCAGCAGTGAAGCGCTGTCAGTAGGCGAGCAGTACGTC. It yields the protein CASSEALSVGEQYV.

In this sample, this clonotype turned up many times. The rearrangement joins TRBV11-3 to TRBJ1-1, with D tentatively TRBD1 (6 bases). V lost 2 bases, J lost 2 bases, and 12 bases lay in between. The length of the CDR3 is 15 residues. Germline CDR1 and CDR2: SGHNT and YENEEA. DNA for the CDR3: TGTGCCAGCAGCTTACACCGGGACACTAACACTGAAGCTTTCTTT. This translates into CASSLHRDTNTEAFF.

This rearrangement joins TRBV29-1 to TRBJ2-2; TRBD1 matches 10 bases. Looked up from germline, CDR1 is SQVTM and CDR2 is ANQGSEA. The junction had 9 bases not matched to a gene; V was cut back by 5 bases and J by 0 bases. This CDR3 comprises 17 residues. CDR3 coding DNA: TGCAGCGTTCGGCTAACCGGGACAGGGGCGAACACCGGGGAGCTGTTTTTT. It specifies CSVRLTGTGANTGELFF.

This clonotype was found many times. V gene TRBV7-3 combines with J gene TRBJ2-3, with D perhaps matching TRBD1 (6 bases). Trimming cost V 2 bases and J 6 bases, with 18 bases left between them. Germline V gives CDR1 SGHTA, CDR2 FQGTGA. This CDR3 region has 16 residues. The CDR3 region is CASSLGRRQGLDTQYF. The CDR3 DNA reads TGTGCCAGCAGCTTAGGGCGGAGGCAGGGGCTTGATACGCAGTATTTT.

This chain joins TRBV6-1 and TRBJ2-6, with D possibly matching TRBD1 (5 bases). V lost 2 bases to trimming and J lost 4 bases, with 12 bases between them. Germline-derived CDR1 and CDR2 are MNHNS and SASEGT. The CDR3 is 16 amino acids. This CDR3 is CASSEIQGMGANVLTF. CDR3 nucleotide sequence: TGTGCCAGCAGTGAAATCCAGGGAATGGGGGCCAACGTCCTGACTTTC.

This clonotype was seen more than once but under ten times. The CDR3 loop reads CASSPSLLQDEAFF. The CDR3 DNA is TGTGCCAGCAGCCCTTCCCTCCTGCAGGATGAAGCTTTCTTT. The rearrangement joins TRBV11-2 to TRBJ1-1; D gene unclear. This CDR3 is 14 amino acids long. The V and J ends lost 5 bases and 7 bases respectively, with 17 bases between them. The V gene's germline CDR1 is SGHAT and CDR2 FQNNGV.

The table lists this clonotype with many counts. The chain recombines TRBV12-3 or TRBV12-4 with TRBJ2-7; possible D gene TRBD2, 5 bases. The germline V and J ends were trimmed by 3 bases and 2 bases, with 11 bases remaining between them. The CDR3 totals 14 residues. The CDR3 sequence is CASSFSGSPYEQYV. As DNA, the CDR3 is TGTGCCAGCAGTTTTTCGGGGAGCCCCTACGAGCAGTACGTC.

By frequency in the sample, this clonotype is medium-sized. The V call is TRBV5-6, the J call TRBJ2-5; TRBD1 matches 11 bases. V shed 4 bases and J 2 bases; nucleotides not matched to a gene: 4. Germline V gene lookup returns CDR1 SGHDT and CDR2 YYEEEE. The CDR3 is 15 residues long. In DNA form, the CDR3 reads TGTGCCAGCAGCCCGGACAGGGGGCTTCAAGAGACCCAGTACTTC. Its protein is CASSPDRGLQETQYF.

This clonotype came up many times. This rearrangement joins TRBV12-3 or TRBV12-4 to TRBJ2-3, with D hard to call. The CDR3 totals 14 residues. V was trimmed by 7 bases and J by 0 bases, leaving 11 bases between them. The CDR3 reads CASTDGYSTDTQYF. Written as DNA, the CDR3 is TGTGCCAGCACAGACGGGTATAGCACAGATACGCAGTATTTT.

This clonotype showed up many times. The CDR3 DNA reads TGTGCCAGCAGCTTAGCGGCACCAACAGATACGCAGTATTTT. It is translated as CASSLAAPTDTQYF. The chain employs TRBV7-2 and TRBJ2-3; D unresolved. The V gene's germline CDR1 is SGHTA and CDR2 FQGNSA. The CDR3 consists of 14 residues. With 0 bases removed from V and 3 bases from J, the gap between germline ends came to 7 bases.